The sequence of this T cell receptor (beta chain) was determined in a study of shared clonotypes between healthy human individuals. With regard to this clone: No antigen is known for it.

Libraries were prepared by immunoSEQ multiplex PCR; TCRdb keeps only in-frame clonotypes and omits some of them. The sample lists around 510,000 clones; about 96% were seen once. Study findings and constraints: Sharing across four donors was seen in approximately 5.2% of naive CD4 clonotypes. It was the non-shared clonotypes that had lower generation probabilities than clonotypes shared by all four donors.

CD4+ cells underwent separation, giving CD45RA+ naive and CD45RA-negative memory subsets. This CDR3 has 13 residues. Germline V gene data show CDR1 as MDHEN and CDR2 as SYDVKM. Trimming cost V 6 bases and J 4 bases, with 13 bases left between them. This chain uses TRBV28 with TRBJ2-7; perhaps TRBD1 as D (6 bases). This TCR derives from a woman aged 25 to 39 in good health. Sequenced sample: naive CD4+ T cells sorted from blood. Sample subset: CD45RA+ positively selected. The CDR3 nucleotides are TGTGCCAGCAGCCAGGACAGTCCTTACGAGCAGTACTTC. Protein product: CASSQDSPYEQYF.